The 11 T cell receptor beta chains presented below share a single source sample, sequenced in a study of Graves' ophthalmopathy and Graves' hyperthyroidism. The study amplified TCR beta CDR3 regions using RNA transcripts. An opening RT-PCR round employed HTBI primers and preceded a second-round multiplex PCR. Each CDR3 protein gets one entry after TCRdb re-called the multiplex PCR reads with MiXCR. Of under 350,000 distinct CDR3 sequences in the sample, 15% to 20% were seen once. Specimen: peripheral blood. These receptor sequences come from an adult man with Graves' ophthalmopathy.

This sequence joins TRBV12-3 or TRBV12-4 and TRBJ2-7, with D tentatively TRBD1 or TRBD2 (5 bases each). The CDR3 has 12 amino acids. V was cut by 3 bases and J by 5 bases, with 8 bases left in between. The CDR3 loop is CASSLGVHEQYF. In DNA form, the CDR3 reads TGTGCCAGCAGTTTGGGGGTCCACGAGCAGTACTTC.

This clonotype was counted ten times or more. The gene calls are TRBV27 and TRBJ2-7; TRBD2 might be the D (6 bases). Looked up from germline, CDR1 is MNHEY and CDR2 is SMNVEV (reference sequence). V lost 6 bases, J lost 3 bases, and 15 bases lay in between. This CDR3 has 14 amino acids. CDR3 amino acids: CASSPGLEGYEQYF. CDR3 nucleotides: TGTGCCAGCAGCCCGGGACTTGAAGGCTACGAGCAGTACTTC.

DNA for the CDR3: TGTGCCAGCAAAGTACTAGCGGCGTACGAGCAGTTCTTC. Translation gives CASKVLAAYEQFF. The chain couples TRBV6-2 or TRBV6-3 to TRBJ2-7; 8 bases are a match to TRBD2. The J call may be incorrect, as the DNA end agrees better with TRBJ2-1. The germline V gene encodes CDR1 MNHEY and CDR2 SVGEGT. The length of the CDR3 is 13 residues.

The CDR3 loop is CASSYGTFYSYEQYF. The CDR3 DNA sequence: TGTGCCAGCAGTTACGGGACATTTTACTCCTACGAGCAGTACTTC. The chain links TRBV12-3 or TRBV12-4 to TRBJ2-7; the D gene is possibly TRBD1 (6 bases). Trimming cost V 4 bases and J 0 bases, with 13 bases left between them. This CDR3 comprises 15 residues.

The rearrangement uses TRBV12-5 and TRBJ2-5; D gene uncertain. Deletions cut 2 bases from V and 7 bases from J, with 5 bases between. Germline CDR1 LGHNT, CDR2 FRNRAP. This CDR3 contains 11 residues. CDR3 in amino acids: CASGLPRTQYF. The CDR3 region has the DNA TGTGCTAGTGGTTTGCCAAGGACCCAGTACTTC.

J is TRBJ2-7 and V is TRBV28, with 9 positions matching TRBD1. CDR1 is MDHEN, CDR2 SYDVKM, per germline. The CDR3 has 15 residues. V lost 10 bases, J lost 6 bases, and 16 bases stayed unmatched. CDR3: CAIATSGTGWIEQYF. CDR3 coding DNA: TGTGCCATCGCCACCTCCGGGACAGGGTGGATCGAGCAGTACTTC.

V is TRBV12-3 or TRBV12-4 and J is TRBJ1-6, with D possibly being TRBD1 (6 bases). This CDR3 spans 16 amino acids. Deletions cut 5 bases from V and 8 bases from J, with 19 bases between. CDR3 in amino acids: CASSPPSGGSDSPLHF. As DNA, the CDR3 is TGTGCCAGCAGTCCACCCTCCGGGGGCAGTGATTCACCCCTCCACTTT.

The sample holds many counts of this clonotype. This chain uses TRBV20-1 with TRBJ1-2, with 7 bases identical to TRBD1. With 6 bases clipped from V and 1 base from J, the junction kept 5 bases outside the gene matches. The CDR3 runs 13 residues. CDR1 is DFQATT, CDR2 SNEGSKA, per germline (reference sequence). CDR3 residues: CSANRGGNYGYTF. In DNA, the CDR3 is TGCAGTGCCAACAGGGGTGGTAACTATGGCTACACCTTC.

This clonotype has a count of ten or more. CDR3 residues: CASSPRETSGSRETQYF. CDR3 coding DNA: TGTGCCAGCAGTCCACGCGAAACTAGCGGGAGCCGAGAGACCCAGTACTTC. The V and J genes are TRBV6-2 or TRBV6-3 and TRBJ2-5; 11 nucleotides agree with TRBD2. Germline CDR1 is MNHEY and CDR2 is SVGEGT. With 5 bases clipped from V and 4 bases from J, the junction kept 12 bases outside the gene matches. The CDR3 contains 17 residues.

The rearrangement uses TRBV3-1 and TRBJ2-7; a possible D gene is TRBD1 (5 bases). Germline CDR1 is LGHDT and CDR2 is YNNKEL (reference sequence). V was trimmed by 0 bases and J by 3 bases, leaving 9 bases between them. There are 14 residues in the CDR3. The chain's CDR3 is CASSQEGRVYEQYF. The CDR3 DNA is TGTGCCAGCAGCCAAGAGGGCAGGGTCTACGAGCAGTACTTC.

At least ten counts were recorded for this clonotype. Germline and junction disagree at one end, which may indicate a read error. The chain links TRBV2 to TRBJ2-5, with a possible D match to TRBD2 (6 bases). Germline CDR1 is SNHLY and CDR2 is FYNNEI. This CDR3 contains 12 residues. The CDR3 sequence is CASSENLGRPGF. The CDR3 nucleotides are TGTGCCAGCAGTGAGAATCTGGGGAGGCCCGGCTTC.